The 4 T cell receptor beta chains listed next were all sequenced from one sample in a study of cytomegalovirus exposure and HLA in healthy donors. The PCR used 60 Vbeta and 13 Jbeta primers. Repertoires were generated with immunoSEQ multiplex PCR, while TCRdb's copy carries only in-frame clones and drops some. The data show more than 95,000 clones, approximately 69% seen once. Sequencing was done on a sample of PBMCs. Receptors originate from a man under 40 in good health and CMV-seronegative.

J is TRBJ2-5 and V is TRBV5-4; TRBD1 matches 11 bases. Germline V gene sequence: CDR1 SGHNT, CDR2 YYREEE (reference sequence). The CDR3 extends over 14 amino acids. J was trimmed by 4 bases and V by 4 bases; bases with no gene match: 3. CDR3 protein: CASSQDRGLETQYF. In DNA form, the CDR3 reads TGTGCCAGCAGCCAGGACAGGGGGCTAGAGACCCAGTACTTC.

The CDR3 DNA reads TGTGCCAGCAGCCCGATGACAGGGGACAGCACAGATACGCAGTATTTT. It translates to CASSPMTGDSTDTQYF. The V call is TRBV7-9, the J call TRBJ2-3; 8 positions match TRBD1. Germline CDR1 is SEHNR and CDR2 is FQNEAQ (reference sequence). The V segment lost 5 bases and the J segment 0 bases; nucleotides outside the gene matches: 7. The CDR3 consists of 16 residues.

V usage is TRBV30 and J usage is TRBJ2-7; no clear D. V was cut by 1 base and J by 0 bases, with 13 bases left in between. Per germline, CDR1 GTSNPN and CDR2 SVGIG (reference sequence). The CDR3 length is 15 residues. In DNA form, the CDR3 reads TGTGCCTGGAGTGCAAAGGAGAGGTTCTCCTACGAGCAGTACTTC. Protein: CAWSAKERFSYEQYF. Based on the CDR3 plus reference TRBV30 and TRBJ2-7, the full variable domain is SQTIHQWPATLVQPVGSPLSLECTVEGTSNPNLYWYRQAAGRGLQLLFYSVGIGQISSEVPQNLSASRPQDRQFILSSKKLLLSDSGFYLCAWSAKERFSYEQYFGPGTRLTVT.

A single count supports this clone. The chain carries TRBV29-1 and TRBJ2-3; 9 bases are a match to TRBD2. CDR1 SQVTM and CDR2 ANQGSEA come from the germline V gene. V was pared by 5 bases and J by 4 bases, with 7 bases of the junction left unmatched. The CDR3 consists of 14 residues. This CDR3 is CSVRGGREADTQYF. Written as DNA, the CDR3 is TGCAGCGTTCGAGGCGGGAGGGAAGCAGATACGCAGTATTTT.